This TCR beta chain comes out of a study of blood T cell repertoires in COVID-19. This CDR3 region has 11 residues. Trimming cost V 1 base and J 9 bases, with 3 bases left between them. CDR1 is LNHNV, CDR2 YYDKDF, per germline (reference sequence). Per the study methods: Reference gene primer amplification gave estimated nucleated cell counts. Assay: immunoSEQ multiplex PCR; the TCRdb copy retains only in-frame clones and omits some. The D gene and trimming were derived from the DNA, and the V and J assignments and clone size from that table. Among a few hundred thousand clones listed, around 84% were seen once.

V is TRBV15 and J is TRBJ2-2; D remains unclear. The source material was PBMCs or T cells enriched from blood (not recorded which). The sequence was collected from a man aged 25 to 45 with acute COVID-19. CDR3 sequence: CATSRGRELFF. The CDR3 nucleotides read TGTGCCACCAGCAGAGGGCGGGAGCTGTTTTTT. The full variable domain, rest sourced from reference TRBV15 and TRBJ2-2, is DAMVIQNPRYQVTQFGKPVTLSCSQTLNHNVMYWYQQKSSQAPKLLFHYYDKDFNNEADTPDNFQSRRPNTSFCFLDIRSPGLGDTAMYLCATSRGRELFFGEGSRLTVL.